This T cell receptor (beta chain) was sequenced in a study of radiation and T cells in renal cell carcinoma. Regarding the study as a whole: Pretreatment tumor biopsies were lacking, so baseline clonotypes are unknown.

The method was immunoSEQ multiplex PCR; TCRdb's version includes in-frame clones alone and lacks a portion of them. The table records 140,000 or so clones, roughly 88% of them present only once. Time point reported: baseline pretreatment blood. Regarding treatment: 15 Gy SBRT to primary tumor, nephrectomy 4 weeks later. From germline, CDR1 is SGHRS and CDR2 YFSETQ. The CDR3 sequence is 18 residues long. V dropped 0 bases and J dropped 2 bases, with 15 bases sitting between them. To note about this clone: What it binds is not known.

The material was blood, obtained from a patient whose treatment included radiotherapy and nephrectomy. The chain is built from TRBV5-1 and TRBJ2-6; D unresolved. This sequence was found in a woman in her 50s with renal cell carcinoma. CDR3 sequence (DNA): TGCGCCAGCAGCTTGGGCCCCAATACAAGTCCTGGGGCCAACGTCCTGACTTTC. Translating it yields CASSLGPNTSPGANVLTF.